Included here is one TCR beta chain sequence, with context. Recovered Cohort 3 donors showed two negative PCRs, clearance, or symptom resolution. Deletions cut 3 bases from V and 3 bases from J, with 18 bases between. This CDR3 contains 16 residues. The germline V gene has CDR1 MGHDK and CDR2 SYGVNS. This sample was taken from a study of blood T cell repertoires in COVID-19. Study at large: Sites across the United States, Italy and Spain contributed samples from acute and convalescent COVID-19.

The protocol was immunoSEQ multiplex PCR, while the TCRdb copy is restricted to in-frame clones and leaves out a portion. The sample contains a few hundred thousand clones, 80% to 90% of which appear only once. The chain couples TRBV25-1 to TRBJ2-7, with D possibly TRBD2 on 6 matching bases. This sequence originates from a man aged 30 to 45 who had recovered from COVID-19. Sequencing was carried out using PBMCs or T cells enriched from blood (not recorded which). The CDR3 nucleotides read TGTGCCAGCAGTGACCCCACCTCGGGGGATAACTACGAGCAGTACTTC. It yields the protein CASSDPTSGDNYEQYF.